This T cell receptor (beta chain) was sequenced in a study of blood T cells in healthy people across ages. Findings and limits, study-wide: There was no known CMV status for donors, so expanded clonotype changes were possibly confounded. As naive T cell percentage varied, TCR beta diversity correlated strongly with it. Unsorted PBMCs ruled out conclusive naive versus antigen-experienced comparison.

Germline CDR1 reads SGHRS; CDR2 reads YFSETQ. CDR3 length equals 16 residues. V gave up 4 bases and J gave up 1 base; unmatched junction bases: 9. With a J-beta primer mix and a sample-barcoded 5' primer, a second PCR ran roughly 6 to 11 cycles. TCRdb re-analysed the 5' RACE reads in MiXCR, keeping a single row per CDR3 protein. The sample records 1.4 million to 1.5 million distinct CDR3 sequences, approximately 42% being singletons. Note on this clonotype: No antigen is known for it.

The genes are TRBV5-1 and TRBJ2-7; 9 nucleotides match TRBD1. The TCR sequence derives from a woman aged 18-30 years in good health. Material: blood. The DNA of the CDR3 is TGCGCCAGCAGCGAGCGGACAGGGGACCTATCCTACGAGCAGTACTTC. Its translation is CASSERTGDLSYEQYF. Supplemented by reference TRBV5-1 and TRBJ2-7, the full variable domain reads KAGVTQTPRYLIKTRGQQVTLSCSPISGHRSVSWYQQTPGQGLQFLFEYFSETQRNKGNFPGRFSGRQFSNSRSEMNVSTLELGDSALYLCASSERTGDLSYEQYFGPGTRLTVT.